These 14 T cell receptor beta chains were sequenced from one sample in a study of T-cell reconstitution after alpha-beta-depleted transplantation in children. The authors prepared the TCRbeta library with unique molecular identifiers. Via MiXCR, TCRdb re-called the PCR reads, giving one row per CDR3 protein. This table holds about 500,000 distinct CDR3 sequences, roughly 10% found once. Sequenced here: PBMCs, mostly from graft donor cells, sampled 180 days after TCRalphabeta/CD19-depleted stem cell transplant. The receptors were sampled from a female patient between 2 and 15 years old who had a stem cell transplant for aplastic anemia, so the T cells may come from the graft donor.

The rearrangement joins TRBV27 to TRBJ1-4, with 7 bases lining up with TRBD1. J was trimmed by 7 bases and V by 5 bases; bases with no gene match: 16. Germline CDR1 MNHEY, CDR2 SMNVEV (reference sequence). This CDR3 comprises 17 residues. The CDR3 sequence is CASSPFNRGAAGEKLFF. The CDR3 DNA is TGTGCCAGCAGTCCTTTCAACAGGGGTGCAGCTGGTGAAAAACTGTTTTTT.

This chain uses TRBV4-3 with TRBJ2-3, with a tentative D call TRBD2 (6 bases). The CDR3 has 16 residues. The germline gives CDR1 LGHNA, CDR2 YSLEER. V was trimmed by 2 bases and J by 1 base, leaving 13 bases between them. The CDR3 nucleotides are TGCGCCAGCAGCCAACGCGGGATTGACGGCACAGATACGCAGTATTTT. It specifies CASSQRGIDGTDTQYF.

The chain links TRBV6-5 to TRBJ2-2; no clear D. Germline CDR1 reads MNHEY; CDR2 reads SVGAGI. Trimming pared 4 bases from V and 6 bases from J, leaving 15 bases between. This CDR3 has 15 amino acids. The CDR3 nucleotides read TGTGCCAGCAGTTCCTGGTCCCTTTTGGCCGGGGAGCTGTTTTTT. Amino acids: CASSSWSLLAGELFF.

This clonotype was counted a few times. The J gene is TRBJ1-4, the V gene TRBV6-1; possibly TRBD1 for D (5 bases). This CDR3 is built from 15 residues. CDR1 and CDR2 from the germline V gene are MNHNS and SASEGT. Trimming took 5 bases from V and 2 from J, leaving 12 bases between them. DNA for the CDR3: TGTGCCAGCAGTCGGTCGACAGCGACTAATGAAAAACTGTTTTTT. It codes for CASSRSTATNEKLFF.

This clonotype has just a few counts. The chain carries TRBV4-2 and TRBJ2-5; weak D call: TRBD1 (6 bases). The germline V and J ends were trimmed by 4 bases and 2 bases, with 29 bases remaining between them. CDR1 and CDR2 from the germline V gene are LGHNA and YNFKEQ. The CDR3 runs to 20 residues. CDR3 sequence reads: CASSRGITGRGRGLQETQYF. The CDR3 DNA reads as TGTGCCAGCAGCCGCGGAATAACAGGCAGGGGCCGAGGCCTACAAGAGACCCAGTACTTC.

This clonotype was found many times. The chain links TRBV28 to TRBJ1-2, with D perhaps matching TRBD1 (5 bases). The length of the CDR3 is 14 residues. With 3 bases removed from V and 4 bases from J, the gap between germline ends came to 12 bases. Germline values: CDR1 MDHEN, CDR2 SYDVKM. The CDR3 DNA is TGTGCCAGCAGTTTCAATGGGGCCGGCTATGGCTACACCTTC. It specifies CASSFNGAGYGYTF.

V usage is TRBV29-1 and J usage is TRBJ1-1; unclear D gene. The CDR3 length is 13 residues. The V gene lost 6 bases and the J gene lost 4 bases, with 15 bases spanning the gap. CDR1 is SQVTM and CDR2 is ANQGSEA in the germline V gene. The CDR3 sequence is CSVRTAPGTEAFF. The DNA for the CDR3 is TGCAGCGTCCGGACTGCCCCGGGCACTGAAGCTTTCTTT.

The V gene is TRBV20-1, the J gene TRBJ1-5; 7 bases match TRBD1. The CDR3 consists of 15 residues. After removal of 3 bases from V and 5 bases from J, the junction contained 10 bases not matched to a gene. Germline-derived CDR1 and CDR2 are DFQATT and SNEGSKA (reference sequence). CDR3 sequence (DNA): TGCAGTGCTAGCCGTCCGGGACAGCATTATCAGCCCCAGCATTTT. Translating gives CSASRPGQHYQPQHF.

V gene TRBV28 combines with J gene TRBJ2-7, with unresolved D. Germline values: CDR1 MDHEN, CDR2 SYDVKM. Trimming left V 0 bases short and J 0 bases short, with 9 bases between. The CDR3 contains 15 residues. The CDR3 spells CASSLCQRCSYEQYF. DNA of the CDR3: TGTGCCAGCAGTTTATGCCAGCGTTGCTCCTACGAGCAGTACTTC.

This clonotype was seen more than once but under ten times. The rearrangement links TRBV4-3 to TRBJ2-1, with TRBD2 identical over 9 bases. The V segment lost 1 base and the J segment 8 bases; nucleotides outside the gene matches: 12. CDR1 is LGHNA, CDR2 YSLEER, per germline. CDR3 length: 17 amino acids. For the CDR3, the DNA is TGCGCCAGCAGCCAAGGCACGAAGCGGGAGGTAGGCTATGAGCAGTTCTTC. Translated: CASSQGTKREVGYEQFF.

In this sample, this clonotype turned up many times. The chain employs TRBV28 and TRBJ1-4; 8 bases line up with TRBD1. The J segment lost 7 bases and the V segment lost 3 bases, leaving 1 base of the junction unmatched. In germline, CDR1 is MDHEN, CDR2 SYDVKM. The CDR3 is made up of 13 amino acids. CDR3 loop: CASSLDRAEKLFF. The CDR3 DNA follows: TGTGCCAGCAGTTTGGACAGGGCTGAAAAACTGTTTTTT.

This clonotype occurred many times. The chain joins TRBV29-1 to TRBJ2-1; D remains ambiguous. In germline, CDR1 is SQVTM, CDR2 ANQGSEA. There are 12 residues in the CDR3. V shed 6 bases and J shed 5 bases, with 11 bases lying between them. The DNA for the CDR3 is TGCAGCGTGAAAAACCCGAACAATGAGCAGTTCTTC. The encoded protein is CSVKNPNNEQFF.

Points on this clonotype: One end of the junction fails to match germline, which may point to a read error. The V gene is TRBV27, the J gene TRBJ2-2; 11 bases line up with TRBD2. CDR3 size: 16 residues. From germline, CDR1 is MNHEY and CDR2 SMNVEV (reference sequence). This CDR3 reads CASSSRLAGSTGEMFF. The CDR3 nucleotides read TGTGCCAGCAGTTCCCGACTAGCGGGATCCACCGGGGAGATGTTTTTT.

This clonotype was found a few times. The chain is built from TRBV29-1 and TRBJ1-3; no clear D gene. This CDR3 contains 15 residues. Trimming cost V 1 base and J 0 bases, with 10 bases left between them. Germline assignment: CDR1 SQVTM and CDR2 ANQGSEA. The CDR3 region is CSVEARSTSGNTIYF. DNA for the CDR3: TGCAGCGTTGAAGCCCGGAGTACCTCTGGAAACACCATATATTTT.